Ten or more counts support the clone carrying this T cell receptor (beta chain). Using RNA transcripts as the source, TCR beta CDR3 regions were amplified. Carried out on the TCR CDR3, a first-round RT-PCR used the HTBI primer set. TCRdb recomputed calls from the multiplex PCR reads with MiXCR, one row per CDR3 protein. This repertoire shows around 400,000 distinct CDR3 sequences, roughly 15% found once; its top ten account for about 20%. The data originate from a study of T cells in Graves' hyperthyroidism and ophthalmopathy. V was trimmed by 4 bases and J by 0 bases, leaving 8 bases between them. This CDR3 spans 14 amino acids. Germline lookup yields CDR1 LGHDT and CDR2 YNNKEL (reference sequence). At least 3 on the Clinical Activity Score was recorded for ophthalmopathy patients, who also had NOSPECS grade at least 4 and duration under 3 months.

The rearrangement uses TRBV3-1 and TRBJ2-3, with D unresolved. This TCR was sampled from a woman aged 55-69 years with Graves' ophthalmopathy. Sequencing used blood. CDR3 nucleotide sequence: TGTGCCAGCAGCCCCCGTCCTAGCACAGATACGCAGTATTTT. It encodes CASSPRPSTDTQYF.